A selection of T cell receptor beta chains follows, all from one sample in a study of T cell responses to AZD1222 COVID-19 vaccine. Repertoires were generated with immunoSEQ multiplex PCR, while TCRdb's copy carries only in-frame clones and drops some. The sample carries around 150,000 clones, about 95% recorded once. The sample here was peripheral blood, taken on day 0 of AZD1222 vaccination. The source of these receptors is an adult in good health. The CDR3 runs from the conserved cysteine through the conserved F or W. The D gene is left open where the match is weak. Clone size, where shown, is once, few, many, or a class for clones that have expanded.

>.|TRBV27|.|TRBJ1-4
CASSLSAGDREKLFF
TGTGCCAGCAGTTTAAGCGCAGGGGATCGGGAAAAACTGTTTTTT
>.|TRBV15|few|TRBJ2-1
CATSTAARIYNEQFF
TGTGCCACCAGCACAGCGGCAAGGATATACAATGAGCAGTTCTTC
>.|TRBV7-9|.|TRBJ1-3
CASSLTTASGNTIYF
TGTGCCAGCAGCTTGACGACAGCTTCAGGAAACACCATATATTTT
>TRBD1|TRBV6-5|.|TRBJ1-1
CASSSGTGYTEAFF
TGTGCCAGCAGTTCCGGGACAGGGTACACTGAAGCTTTCTTT
>.|TRBV3-1/TRBV3-2|.|TRBJ1-5
CASSQDNQPQHF
TGTGCCAGCAGCCAAGACAATCAGCCCCAGCATTTT
>.|TRBV27|.|TRBJ2-3
CASSPGGKTLDTQYF
TGTGCCAGCAGCCCCGGCGGTAAGACGCTGGATACGCAGTATTTT
>.|TRBV5-1|.|TRBJ1-1
CASRVQGNTEAFF
TGCGCCAGCAGGGTTCAGGGGAACACTGAAGCTTTCTTT
>.|TRBV3-1/TRBV3-2|.|TRBJ2-3
CASSPQDGGLVGAQYF
TGTGCCAGCAGTCCCCAGGATGGGGGGCTGGTCGGGGCGCAGTATTTT
>TRBD1|TRBV13|.|TRBJ2-3
CASSFRDRGTDTQYF
TGTGCCAGCAGCTTCCGGGACAGGGGGACAGATACGCAGTATTTT
>TRBD2|TRBV28|.|TRBJ2-2
CASSFPPKTSGTNGELFF
TGTGCCAGCAGTTTTCCCCCGAAAACTAGCGGGACGAACGGGGAGCTGTTTTTT
>.|TRBV28|.|TRBJ1-4
CASTLEVDNEKLFF
TGTGCCAGCACTCTGGAGGTAGATAATGAAAAACTGTTTTTT
>.|TRBV20-1|.|TRBJ2-7
CSASGAEGSLSSYEQYF
TGCAGTGCTAGTGGCGCAGAGGGTTCACTTTCCTCCTACGAGCAGTACTTC
>.|TRBV5-8|.|TRBJ1-2
CASSLGFGYTF
TGTGCCAGCAGCTTGGGGTTTGGCTACACCTTC
>.|TRBV5-8|.|TRBJ1-1
CASSFPGLRTEAFF
TGTGCCAGCAGCTTTCCCGGGTTGAGGACTGAAGCTTTCTTT
>TRBD2|TRBV5-1|.|TRBJ2-1
CASSSDLADHQFF
TGCGCCAGCAGCTCCGATCTAGCGGATCACCAGTTCTTC
>.|TRBV7-8|once|TRBJ2-2
CASRWTTANTGELFF
TGTGCCAGCAGGTGGACTACAGCGAACACCGGGGAGCTGTTTTTT
>.|TRBV6-6|once|TRBJ1-1
CASSYHGGTEAFF
TGTGCCAGCAGTTACCATGGGGGCACTGAAGCTTTCTTT
>.|TRBV3-1/TRBV3-2|.|TRBJ2-7
CASSQGIEQYF
TGTGCCAGCAGCCAGGGGATCGAGCAGTACTTC
>TRBD1|TRBV7-8|.|TRBJ2-5
CASSSRTGGETQYF
TGTGCCAGCAGCTCTCGGACAGGGGGGGAGACCCAGTACTTC
>.|TRBV2|.|TRBJ2-3
CASRPGLNTDTQYF
TGTGCCAGCAGACCGGGACTCAACACAGATACGCAGTATTTT
>.|TRBV30|.|TRBJ2-7
CAWSVTLSYEQYF
TGTGCCTGGAGTGTAACCCTGTCCTACGAGCAGTACTTC
>.|TRBV19|.|TRBJ1-4
CASLGGERNEKLFF
TGTGCCTCCTTGGGTGGGGAGAGAAATGAAAAACTGTTTTTT
>.|TRBV9|once|TRBJ2-7
CASSLGTESEQYF
TGTGCCAGCAGCCTGGGGACTGAAAGTGAGCAGTACTTC
>.|TRBV5-8|.|TRBJ2-7
CASSDSYVEQYF
TGTGCCAGCAGCGATTCCTACGTGGAGCAGTACTTC
>.|TRBV6-5|.|TRBJ2-3
CASKGSTADTQYF
TGTGCCAGCAAAGGTAGTACGGCAGATACGCAGTATTTT
>.|TRBV7-2|.|TRBJ2-1
CASSLSGDPYNEQFF
TGTGCCAGCAGCCTTTCTGGGGACCCCTACAATGAGCAGTTCTTC
>.|TRBV7-8|.|TRBJ1-1
CASSLAAGLNTEAFF
TGTGCCAGCAGCTTAGCCGCAGGGCTGAACACTGAAGCTTTCTTT
>.|TRBV29-1|.|TRBJ1-2
CSVEARDIGFYGYTF
TGCAGCGTTGAGGCGAGGGACATCGGCTTCTATGGCTACACCTTC
>.|TRBV20-1|once|TRBJ1-1
CSAGETEAFF
TGCAGTGCGGGAGAGACTGAAGCTTTCTTT